The 27 T cell receptor beta chains presented below share a single source sample, sequenced in a study of CDR3 diversity in severe acne. TCRdb reanalysed the PCR reads using MiXCR and keeps one entry per CDR3 protein. This sample has some 84,000 distinct CDR3 sequences; under 65% occur once, and the top ten carry around an eighth. Input material: blood. These receptors were taken from a male donor in good health, without acne.

This clonotype was picked up a small number of times. This may come from a read error, since a much larger clone is one base off. The rearrangement joins TRBV6-5 to TRBJ2-7; D not resolved. Germline lookup yields CDR1 MNHEY and CDR2 SVGAGI. The CDR3 is made up of 11 amino acids. Trimming left V 2 bases short and J 3 bases short, with 2 bases between. The CDR3 spells CASSYLYEQYF. In DNA, the CDR3 is TGTGCCAGCAGTTACCTCTACGAGCAGTACTTC.

V is TRBV14 and J is TRBJ1-2; D is uncertain. The CDR3 spans 12 residues. CDR1 is SGHDN and CDR2 is FVKESK in the germline V gene. Trimming pared 4 bases from V and 5 bases from J, leaving 8 bases between. Here the CDR3 DNA reads TGTGCCAGCAGCCCTCCCGGGTATGGCTACACCTTC. Translated: CASSPPGYGYTF.

Details on this clonotype: Given the absence of the conserved phenylalanine or tryptophan at the CDR3 end, a read error is likely. V gene TRBV2 combines with J gene TRBJ2-7; 11 bases match TRBD2. The V gene's germline CDR1 is SNHLY and CDR2 FYNNEI. This CDR3 spans 14 amino acids. V lost 4 bases and J lost 7; bases outside the gene matches: 6. CDR3 nucleotides: TGTGCCAGCAGTGTACTAGCGGGAGCAGGGGAGCAGTACTCC. Protein: CASSVLAGAGEQYS.

The rearrangement links TRBV7-9 to TRBJ2-5; 7 bases are shared with TRBD1. This CDR3 spans 9 amino acids. Germline V lookup: CDR1 SEHNR, CDR2 FQNEAQ (reference sequence). After removal of 5 bases from V and 13 bases from J, the junction contained 1 base not matched to a gene. This chain's CDR3 is CASSRDRYF. DNA of the CDR3: TGTGCCAGCAGCAGGGACAGGTACTTC.

This clonotype was observed at least ten times. The chain links TRBV20-1 to TRBJ2-7, with D perhaps TRBD1 (6 bases). The CDR3 contains 15 residues. Germline V lookup: CDR1 DFQATT, CDR2 SNEGSKA (reference sequence). CDR3 DNA: TGCGCCGTCAGGGGTATAAGGACGGACTCCTACGAGCAGTACTTC. Translating it yields CAVRGIRTDSYEQYF.

This clonotype was counted only a few times. The CDR3 protein is CASSSREGLEQYF. CDR3 bases: TGTGCCAGTAGTTCAAGGGAGGGTCTCGAGCAGTACTTC. J is TRBJ2-7 and V is TRBV19; TRBD2 matches 7 bases. V was clipped by 5 bases and J by 6 bases; unmatched bases: 7. From germline, CDR1 is LNHDA and CDR2 SQIVND (reference sequence). The CDR3 has 13 amino acids.

This chain uses TRBV6-5 with TRBJ1-3, with 8 positions matching TRBD1. With V trimmed by 5 bases and J by 0 bases, 6 bases remained unmatched. Germline CDR1 is MNHEY and CDR2 is SVGAGI. The CDR3 has 16 residues. The CDR3 coding sequence is TGTGCCAGCAGTACCCAGGGGGCTGGCTCTGGAAACACCATATATTTT. The encoded protein is CASSTQGAGSGNTIYF.

About this clonotype itself: It is likely a read error, because the conserved phenylalanine at the end of the CDR3 is missing. The chain uses TRBV27 and TRBJ1-4, with a weak D call TRBD1 (6 bases). Germline-derived CDR1 and CDR2 are MNHEY and SMNVEV (reference sequence). This CDR3 is built from 14 residues. The CDR3 region has the DNA TGTGCCAGCAGGAACATCCTAGGGGGTGAAAAGCTGTTTTCT. Translation gives CASRNILGGEKLFS.

There are a few counts of this clonotype. The chain has TRBV10-1 and TRBJ2-3, with 9 bases aligning to TRBD2. V was pared by 8 bases and J by 6 bases, with 9 bases of the junction left unmatched. The CDR3 is made up of 14 amino acids. The germline CDR1 and CDR2 sequences are WNHNN and SYGVQD (reference sequence). In DNA, the CDR3 is TGCGCCAGCCGACTAGCGGAGGGGCGTGATACGCAGTATTTT. Protein: CASRLAEGRDTQYF.

At least ten counts were recorded for this clonotype. The chain links TRBV7-6 to TRBJ1-5; D remains unclear. This CDR3 comprises 13 residues. Per the germline V gene, CDR1 is SGHVS and CDR2 is FNYEAQ. Trimming pared 2 bases from V and 10 bases from J, leaving 12 bases between. In DNA form, the CDR3 reads TGTGCCAGCAGCTTAAGTGGAGGTCAACCCCAGCATTTT. Its protein is CASSLSGGQPQHF.

The rearrangement links TRBV10-2 to TRBJ1-5; possibly TRBD1 for D (6 bases). V lost 3 bases and J lost 3, with 15 bases in between. Germline CDR1 WSHSY, CDR2 SAAADI. CDR3 length equals 16 residues. CDR3 sequence reads: CASSDEGGQNNQPQHF. CDR3 nucleotide sequence: TGCGCCAGCAGTGATGAAGGCGGACAGAACAATCAGCCCCAGCATTTT.

This rearrangement joins TRBV9 to TRBJ2-7; weak D call: TRBD2 (5 bases). Deletions cut 7 bases from V and 0 bases from J, with 8 bases between. This CDR3 contains 12 residues. In germline, CDR1 is SGDLS, CDR2 YYNGEE. The CDR3 DNA reads as TGTGCCAGCGGGGAGAGCTCCTACGAGCAGTACTTC. Its translation: CASGESSYEQYF. The full variable domain, in which reference TRBV9 and TRBJ2-7 provide the parts outside the CDR3, is DSGVTQTPKHLITATGQRVTLRCSPRSGDLSVYWYQQSLDQGLQFLIQYYNGEERAKGNILERFSAQQFPDLHSELNLSSLELGDSALYFCASGESSYEQYFGPGTRLTVT.

This clonotype was seen more than once but under ten times. This chain uses TRBV15 with TRBJ2-5; D is possibly TRBD2 (6 bases). In germline, CDR1 is LNHNV, CDR2 YYDKDF (reference sequence). Trimming took off 3 bases at V and 4 bases at J, with 15 bases between the two ends. The CDR3 consists of 15 residues. CDR3 sequence reads: CATSRTGVLIETQYF. For the CDR3, the DNA is TGTGCCACCAGCAGGACGGGGGTTCTGATAGAGACCCAGTACTTC.

This clonotype was detected ten times or more. J is TRBJ2-2 and V is TRBV24-1; possible D gene TRBD2, 5 bases. Germline V CDR1 and CDR2: KGHDR, SFDVKD. The V and J ends lost 0 bases and 6 bases respectively, with 7 bases between them. CDR3 length equals 14 residues. As DNA, the CDR3 is TGTGCCACCAGTGATTTGCGGGGTTCCGGGGAGCTGTTTTTT. It specifies CATSDLRGSGELFF.

This clonotype is termed medium-sized. The germline gene is not matched at one end of the junction; a read error may be the cause. The chain has TRBV24-1 and TRBJ2-7, with 8 bases that match TRBD2. The CDR3 sequence is 15 residues long. CDR1 KGHDR and CDR2 SFDVKD come from the germline V gene. In DNA form, the CDR3 reads TGTGCCACAAGTGGCAGCGGGAGTAGCTCCTACGAGCAGTACTTC. It specifies CATSGSGSSSYEQYF.

This chain connects TRBV2 to TRBJ1-6; TRBD1 is a possible D gene (5 bases). V gave up 7 bases and J gave up 6 bases, with 22 bases separating them. CDR1 is SNHLY and CDR2 is FYNNEI in the germline V gene. The CDR3 has 17 residues. As DNA, the CDR3 is TGTGCCAGCATCTTTGCACCCGGGACGCAGGCTAATTCACCCCTCCACTTT. This encodes CASIFAPGTQANSPLHF.

The table lists this clonotype with many counts. This rearrangement joins TRBV4-1 to TRBJ2-5; 8 nucleotides line up with TRBD1. The CDR3 consists of 16 residues. Per germline, CDR1 MGHRA and CDR2 YSYEKL. The V and J ends lost 3 bases and 2 bases, in that order; junction bases with no gene match: 8. The CDR3 loop is CASSHQTGTGQETQYF. The CDR3 coding sequence is TGCGCCAGCAGCCACCAAACCGGGACAGGACAAGAGACCCAGTACTTC.

This clonotype showed up many times. The chain employs TRBV2 and TRBJ1-5; 10 bases map to TRBD1. Trimming at V came to 10 bases and at J to 11 bases, leaving 8 bases not matched to a gene. CDR1 and CDR2 (germline): SNHLY, FYNNEI. CDR3 length: 12 amino acids. The chain's CDR3 is CATAGQGRAQHF. DNA for the CDR3: TGTGCCACAGCGGGACAGGGGCGAGCCCAGCATTTT. Full variable domain (missing parts from reference TRBV2 and TRBJ1-5): EPEVTQTPSHQVTQMGQEVILRCVPISNHLYFYWYRQILGQKVEFLVSFYNNEISEKSEIFDDQFSVERPDGSNFTLKIRSTKLEDSAMYFCATAGQGRAQHFGDGTRLSIL.

The table lists this clonotype with many counts. The chain employs TRBV5-6 and TRBJ1-5; a possible D gene is TRBD1 (6 bases). The length of the CDR3 is 16 residues. The V end lost 7 bases, the J end lost 7 bases, and 24 bases lay between the germline ends. The V gene's germline CDR1 is SGHDT and CDR2 YYEEEE. The CDR3 region has the DNA TGTGCCAGCGAAAAGGGGGGGCAGGACCCCCAGCAGCCCCAGCATTTT. Amino acids: CASEKGGQDPQQPQHF.

The chain employs TRBV6-5 and TRBJ2-7, with a weak D call TRBD2 (6 bases). Germline V gene lookup returns CDR1 MNHEY and CDR2 SVGAGI. V shed 6 bases and J shed 5 bases, with 14 bases lying between them. This CDR3 is built from 13 residues. The CDR3 here is CASSHGGTHEQYF. As DNA, the CDR3 is TGTGCCAGCAGCCACGGGGGAACCCACGAGCAGTACTTC.

This clonotype was recorded at least ten times. The rearrangement joins TRBV7-6 to TRBJ1-1; maybe TRBD1 (5 bases). V was clipped by 6 bases and J by 1 base, with 12 bases between them. CDR3 length: 14 residues. The germline gives CDR1 SGHVS, CDR2 FNYEAQ. CDR3 protein: CASSAGTENTEAFF. Written as DNA, the CDR3 is TGTGCCAGCAGTGCCGGGACCGAGAACACTGAAGCTTTCTTT.

This clonotype was observed a few times. The chain joins TRBV29-1 to TRBJ2-2; 7 positions match TRBD2. With 6 bases clipped from V and 3 bases from J, the junction kept 7 bases outside the gene matches. The CDR3 is 14 amino acids. Per germline, CDR1 SQVTM and CDR2 ANQGSEA. The CDR3 DNA follows: TGCAGCGTCCCGGCGCGGGGGTACACCGGGGAGCTGTTTTTT. It encodes CSVPARGYTGELFF.

This clonotype was seen only a few times. The CDR3: CASSLGTLDEQYF. The CDR3 DNA is TGTGCCAGCAGCTTAGGCACTCTCGACGAGCAGTACTTC. This chain connects TRBV13 to TRBJ2-7; no clear D gene. The CDR3 consists of 13 residues. Germline-derived CDR1 and CDR2 are PRHDT and FYEKMQ (reference sequence). The germline V and J ends were trimmed by 0 bases and 5 bases, with 8 bases remaining between them.

There are a few counts of this clonotype. The CDR3: CASSIGGNQPQHF. The CDR3 region has the DNA TGTGCCAGTAGTATAGGGGGGAATCAGCCCCAGCATTTT. The V gene is TRBV19, the J gene TRBJ1-5; a weak D match, TRBD1 (5 bases). The CDR3 totals 13 residues. The V end lost 1 base, the J end lost 4 bases, and 5 bases lay between the germline ends. The germline CDR1 and CDR2 sequences are LNHDA and SQIVND (reference sequence).

This clonotype was counted at least ten times. CDR3: CASSQDSQPQHF. Written as DNA, the CDR3 is TGTGCCAGCAGCCAAGATTCCCAGCCCCAGCATTTT. The chain recombines TRBV3-1 with TRBJ1-5; D gene uncertain. The CDR3 consists of 12 residues. V shed 0 bases and J shed 7 bases, with 4 bases lying between them. Germline values: CDR1 LGHDT, CDR2 YNNKEL (reference sequence). The full variable domain, rest sourced from reference TRBV3-1 and TRBJ1-5, is DTAVSQTPKYLVTQMGNDKSIKCEQNLGHDTMYWYKQDSKKFLKIMFSYNNKELIINETVPNRFSPKSPDKAHLNLHINSLELGDSAVYFCASSQDSQPQHFGDGTRLSIL.

Only a few counts were recorded for this clonotype. V gene TRBV7-9 combines with J gene TRBJ2-7; 7 nucleotides match TRBD1. Looked up from germline, CDR1 is SEHNR and CDR2 is FQNEAQ (reference sequence). The V segment lost 2 bases and the J segment 5 bases; nucleotides outside the gene matches: 9. This CDR3 contains 15 residues. The CDR3, as DNA: TGTGCCAGCAGCTTAAGTACAGGGGCTTTCAACGAGCAGTACTTC. Translated: CASSLSTGAFNEQYF.

This chain connects TRBV2 to TRBJ2-3; 12 bases map to TRBD2. V was clipped by 8 bases and J by 0 bases; unmatched bases: 3. Germline V gives CDR1 SNHLY, CDR2 FYNNEI. The CDR3 totals 15 residues. The CDR3 bases are TGTGCCAGCGGGACTAGCGGGTACAGCACAGATACGCAGTATTTT. This gives the protein CASGTSGYSTDTQYF.